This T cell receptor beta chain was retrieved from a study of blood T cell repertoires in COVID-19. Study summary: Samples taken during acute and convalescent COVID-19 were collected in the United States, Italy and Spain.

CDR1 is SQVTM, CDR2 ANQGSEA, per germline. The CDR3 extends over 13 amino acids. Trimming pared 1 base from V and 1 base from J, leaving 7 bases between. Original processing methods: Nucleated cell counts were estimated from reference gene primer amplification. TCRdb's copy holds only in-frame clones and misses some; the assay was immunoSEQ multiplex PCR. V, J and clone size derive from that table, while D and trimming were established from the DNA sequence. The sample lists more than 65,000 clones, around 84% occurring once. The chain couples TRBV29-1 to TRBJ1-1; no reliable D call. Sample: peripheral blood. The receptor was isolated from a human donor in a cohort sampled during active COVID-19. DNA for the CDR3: TGCAGCGTTGAAGTACAGACGAACACTGAAGCTTTCTTT. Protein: CSVEVQTNTEAFF.